This T cell receptor (beta chain) was identified during a study of chemoradiotherapy in HPV16-positive cancers. Study overall: Candidate HPV-specific T-cell clones and common TCR motifs came from functional assays in two HPV16-positive patients.

Using immunoSEQ multiplex PCR, the repertoire was profiled, and TCRdb retains in-frame clones only, with some absent. Here the sample spans some 22,000 clones, more than 75% being singletons. The sequenced sample was blood, obtained from a patient who underwent chemoradiotherapy. The origin of this receptor is a human donor with HPV-associated anogenital cancer.

The CDR3: CAFSAEGDQPQHF. CDR3 coding DNA: TGTGCCTTTTCGGCCGAGGGGGATCAGCCCCAGCATTTT. The V gene is TRBV30, the J gene TRBJ1-5; a weak D match, TRBD1 (6 bases). CDR1 GTSNPN and CDR2 SVGIG come from the germline V gene (reference sequence). Trimming stripped 7 bases from V and 5 bases from J, with 15 bases between. This CDR3 spans 13 amino acids.